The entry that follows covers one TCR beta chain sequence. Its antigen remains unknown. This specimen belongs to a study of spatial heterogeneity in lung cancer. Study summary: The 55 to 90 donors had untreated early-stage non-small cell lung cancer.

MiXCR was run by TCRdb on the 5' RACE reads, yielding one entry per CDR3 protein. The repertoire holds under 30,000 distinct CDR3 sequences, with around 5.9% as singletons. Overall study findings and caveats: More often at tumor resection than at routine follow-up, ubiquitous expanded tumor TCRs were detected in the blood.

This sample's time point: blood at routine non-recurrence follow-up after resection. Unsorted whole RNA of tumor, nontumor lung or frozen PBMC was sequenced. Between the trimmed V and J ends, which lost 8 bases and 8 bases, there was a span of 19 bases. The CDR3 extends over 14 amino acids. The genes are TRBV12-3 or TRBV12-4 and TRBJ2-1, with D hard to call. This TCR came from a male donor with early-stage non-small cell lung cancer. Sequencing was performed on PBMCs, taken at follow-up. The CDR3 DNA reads TGTGCCAGCGGCCTCGGATGGCAGTCACATGAGCAGTTCTTC. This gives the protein CASGLGWQSHEQFF.